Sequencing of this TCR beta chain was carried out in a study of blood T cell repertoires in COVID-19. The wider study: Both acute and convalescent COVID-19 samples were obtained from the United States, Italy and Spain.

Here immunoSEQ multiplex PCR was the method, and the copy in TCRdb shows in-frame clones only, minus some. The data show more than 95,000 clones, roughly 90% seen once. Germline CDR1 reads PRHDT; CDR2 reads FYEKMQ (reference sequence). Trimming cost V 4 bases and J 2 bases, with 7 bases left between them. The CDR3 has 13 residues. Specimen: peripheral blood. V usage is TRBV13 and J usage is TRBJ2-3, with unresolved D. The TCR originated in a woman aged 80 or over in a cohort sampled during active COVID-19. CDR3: CASSSRLTDTQYF. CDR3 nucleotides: TGTGCCAGCAGCTCCCGTCTCACAGATACGCAGTATTTT. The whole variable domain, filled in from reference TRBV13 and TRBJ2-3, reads AAGVIQSPRHLIKEKRETATLKCYPIPRHDTVYWYQQGPGQDPQFLISFYEKMQSDKGSIPDRFSAQQFSDYHSELNMSSLELGDSALYFCASSSRLTDTQYFGPGTRLTVL.